A single T cell receptor (beta chain) is shown here with its context. Which antigen it targets is not known. Per-nucleotide qualities are absent, and no much larger clonotype sits a single base away. The CDR3 holds 13 amino acids from the cysteine to the phenylalanine. This entry keeps only the CDR3 DNA: 39 bases, framed from base 1. Between the V and J ends, shortened by 6 bases and 3 bases respectively, the junction contains 10 bases. Per the germline V gene (reference sequence), LNHDA is the CDR1 and SQIVND is the CDR2. For sequencing of the TCRbeta CDR3 region, genomic DNA was extracted from the sorted cells. The immunoSEQ Assay was used to sequence the TCRbeta CDR3 regions. The immuneACCESS repertoire file appears here via TCRdb, limited to in-frame rearrangements. These files lack a portion of the clones; in checked studies, under half of the deficit traces to unresolved V genes, and the cause of the others is not known. The table for this sample lists approximately 72,000 clones; 84% of them were counted only once. Clones ranked in the top ten supply roughly 0.8% of the sample.

The record originates from a study of OX40 agonist ivuxolimab in advanced cancers. For the study in its entirety: Ivuxolimab, which targeted the costimulatory receptor OX40 (CD134), was an agonistic, fully human IgG2 monoclonal antibody. Intravenous ivuxolimab was administered to patients every 2 weeks at six dose levels: 0.01, 0.1, 0.3, 1.5, 3 and 10 mg/kg. Of the 50 to 55 dose-escalation patients, hepatocellular carcinoma was present in approximately 20, melanoma in roughly 15, renal cell carcinoma in 9 and head and neck cancer in 9. A male proportion of around 83% and a mean age of approximately 62 years, ranging from roughly 23 to 85, were recorded for the dose-escalation cohort. Prior anti-PD-1, anti-PD-L1 or anti-CTLA-4 therapy was permitted, and 40% of dose-escalation patients had received checkpoint inhibitors. Three dose-escalation patients achieved partial responses, one with hepatocellular carcinoma and two with cutaneous melanoma. The point of sequencing TCRbeta in the periphery was to test whether ivuxolimab changed TCR sequence diversity and drove clonal T-cell expansion. The paper covers the monotherapy dose-escalation part of the phase I ivuxolimab trial, which included N = 52 patients.

Broad study findings and their caveats: Low levels of normalized T-cell clonal expansion were also seen in some nonresponding patients. After ivuxolimab, CD8+ T cells had more expanded clones than CD4+ T cells on average. At doses from 0.1 to 3.0 mg/kg, clonal expansion was seen in both CD4+ and CD8+ blood T cells between baseline and week 6. Which antigens the clonally expanded peripheral T cells were specific for was not determined. In partial responders in the 0.1-3.0 mg/kg groups, normalized peripheral clonal expansion was found to be among the lowest, especially among CD8+ T cells.

Patients with a history of autoimmune disease or receiving systemic immunosuppression were excluded from the trial. In every dose cohort, peripheral blood was drawn for TCR sequencing at baseline, cycle 4 day 1, and cycle 7 day 1. Samples came from an open-label, multicenter, first-in-human phase I dose-escalation trial of ivuxolimab. Adults with locally advanced or metastatic melanoma, renal cell, hepatocellular, or head and neck squamous cell carcinoma were enrolled in the trial. Before TCR sequencing, CD4+ T cells and CD8+ T cells were sorted from peripheral blood as separate populations. The sequence was obtained from an adult with an advanced solid tumor such as melanoma, head and neck, liver or kidney cancer. Here the sequenced sample was CD4+ or CD8+ T cells sorted from blood, taken in a trial of the OX40 agonist ivuxolimab. This sequence uses TRBV19 and TRBJ2-3; 6 matching bases give a weak D call of TRBD2. The CDR3 reads as follows: CASSGRGTDTQYF. The DNA sequence is given as TGTGCCAGTAGCGGGAGAGGGACAGATACGCAGTATTTT.